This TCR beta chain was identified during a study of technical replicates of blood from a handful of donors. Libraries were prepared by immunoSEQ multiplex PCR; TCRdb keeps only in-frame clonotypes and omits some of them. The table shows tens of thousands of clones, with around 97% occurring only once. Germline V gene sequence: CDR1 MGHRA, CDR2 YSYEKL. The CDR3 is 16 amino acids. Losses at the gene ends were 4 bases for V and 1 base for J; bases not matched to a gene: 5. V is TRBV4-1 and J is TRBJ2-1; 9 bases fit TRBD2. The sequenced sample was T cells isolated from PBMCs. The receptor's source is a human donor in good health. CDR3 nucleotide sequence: TGCGCCAGCAGCCCGTCTAGCGGGACTTCCTACAATGAGCAGTTCTTC. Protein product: CASSPSSGTSYNEQFF.